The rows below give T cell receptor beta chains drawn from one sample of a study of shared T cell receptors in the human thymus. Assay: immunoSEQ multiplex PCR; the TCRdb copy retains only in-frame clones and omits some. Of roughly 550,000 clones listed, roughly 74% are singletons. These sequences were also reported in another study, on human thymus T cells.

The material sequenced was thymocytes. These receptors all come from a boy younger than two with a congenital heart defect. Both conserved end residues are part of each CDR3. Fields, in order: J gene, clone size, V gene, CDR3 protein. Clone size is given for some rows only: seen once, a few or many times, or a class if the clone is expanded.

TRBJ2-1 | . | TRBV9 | CASSASGLSYNEQFF
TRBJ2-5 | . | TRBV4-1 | CASSQENLGLQETQYF
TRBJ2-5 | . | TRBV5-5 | CASSFWATSETQYF
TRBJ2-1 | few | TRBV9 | CASSVGGPPTPFGNEQFF
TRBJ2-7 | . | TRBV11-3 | CASSYGPRVTPDSYEQYF
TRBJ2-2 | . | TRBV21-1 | CASKNPGGQAVGELFF
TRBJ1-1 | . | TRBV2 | CASGRTTGRRVFF
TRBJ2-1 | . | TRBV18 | CASSLVKGRTSGYVPGEQFF
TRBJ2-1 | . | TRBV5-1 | CASSLIAELSYNEQFF
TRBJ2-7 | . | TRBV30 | CAWSPPGTGIYEQYF
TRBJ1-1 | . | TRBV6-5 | CASSPRGGRPEAFF
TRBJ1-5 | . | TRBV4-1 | CASSPPLRQGMEPQHF
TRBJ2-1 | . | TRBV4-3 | CASSLRTGTGGPDRYNEQFF
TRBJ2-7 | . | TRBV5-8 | CASRDRGIYEQYF
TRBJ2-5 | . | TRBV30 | CARAGEGETQYF
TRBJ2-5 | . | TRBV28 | CASTGGQETQYF
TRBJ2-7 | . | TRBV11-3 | CASSSPPQREHRYEQYF
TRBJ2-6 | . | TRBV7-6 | CASSYLGRGVLILWANVLTF
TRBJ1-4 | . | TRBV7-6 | CASSARPDSYNEKLFF
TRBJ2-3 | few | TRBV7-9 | CASSRKAPTDTQYF
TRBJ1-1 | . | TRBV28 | CASRAPDILNTEAFF
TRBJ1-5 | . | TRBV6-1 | CASSLDRTNQPQHF
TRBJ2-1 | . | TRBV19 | CASSIVARGPIAGTSENNEQFF
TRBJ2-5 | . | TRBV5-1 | CASSFGGLAGDETQYF
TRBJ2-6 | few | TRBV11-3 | CASSLDAHRGSGANVLTF
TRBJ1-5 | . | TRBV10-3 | CAISESSTGQGSQPQHF
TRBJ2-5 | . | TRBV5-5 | CASSPTGGETQYF
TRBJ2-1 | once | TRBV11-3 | CASRPGTRNEQFF
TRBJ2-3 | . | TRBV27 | CASSSGLAGNTQYF
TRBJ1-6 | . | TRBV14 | CASSPQRGDRGTYNSPLHF
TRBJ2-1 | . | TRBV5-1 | CASSYRDSGSYSSYNEQFF
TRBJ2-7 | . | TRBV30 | CAWGRVGLAVRYEQYF
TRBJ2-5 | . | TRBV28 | CASSLCTAHPPYRGETQYF
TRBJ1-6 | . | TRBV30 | CAWIKGTGRTVLHF
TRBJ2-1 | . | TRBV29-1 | CSVETGTGGSEQFF
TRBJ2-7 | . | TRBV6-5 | CASSLQGGVYYEQYF
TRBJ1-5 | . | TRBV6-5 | CASSPRGYSNQPQHF
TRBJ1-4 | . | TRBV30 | CAWAPRDREFEHEKLFF
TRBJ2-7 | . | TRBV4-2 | CASSQRKSWMREQYF
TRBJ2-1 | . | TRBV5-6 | CASSLVRVSYNEQFF
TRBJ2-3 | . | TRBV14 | CASSRHLSTDTQYF
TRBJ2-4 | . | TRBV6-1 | CASKSGHPYIQYF
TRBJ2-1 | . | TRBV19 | CASSPGLAGKGGNEQFF
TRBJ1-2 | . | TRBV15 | CATSRAVSDGYTF
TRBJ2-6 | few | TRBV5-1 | CASTWRPSGANVLTF
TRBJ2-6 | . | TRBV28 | CASSPKRGPGANVLTF
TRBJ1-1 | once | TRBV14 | CASSQDPGRDRARNTEAFF
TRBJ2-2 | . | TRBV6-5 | CASSYSLASELFF
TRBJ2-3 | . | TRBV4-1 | CASSQPGQGPLRTQYF
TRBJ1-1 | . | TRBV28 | CASSLYGPDRLNTADTEAFF
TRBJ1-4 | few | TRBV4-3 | CASSLRVRALNSGDEKLFF
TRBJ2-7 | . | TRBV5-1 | CASSLARGQDSVSYEQYF
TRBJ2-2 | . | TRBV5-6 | CASTLRASGIFIGELFF
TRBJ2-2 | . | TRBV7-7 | CASSPHGTGIPGELFF
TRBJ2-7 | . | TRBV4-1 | CASSQEGTSVYEQYF
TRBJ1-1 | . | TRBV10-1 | CASSHQDSPNTEAFF